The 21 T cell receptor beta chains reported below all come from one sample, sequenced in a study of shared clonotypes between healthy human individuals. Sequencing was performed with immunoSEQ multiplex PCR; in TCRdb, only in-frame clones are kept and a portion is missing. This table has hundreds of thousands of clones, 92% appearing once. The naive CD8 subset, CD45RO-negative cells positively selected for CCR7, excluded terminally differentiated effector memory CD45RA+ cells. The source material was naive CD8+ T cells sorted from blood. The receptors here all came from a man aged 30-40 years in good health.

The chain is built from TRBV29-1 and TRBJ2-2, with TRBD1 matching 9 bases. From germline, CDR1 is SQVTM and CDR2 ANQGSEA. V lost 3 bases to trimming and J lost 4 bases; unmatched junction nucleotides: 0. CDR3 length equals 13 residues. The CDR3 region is CSVETGGTGELFF. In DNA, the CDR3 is TGCAGCGTTGAGACAGGGGGCACCGGGGAGCTGTTTTTT.

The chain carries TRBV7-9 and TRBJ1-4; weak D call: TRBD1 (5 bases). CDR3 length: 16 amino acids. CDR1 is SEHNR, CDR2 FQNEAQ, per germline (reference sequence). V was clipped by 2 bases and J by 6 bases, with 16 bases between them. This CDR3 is CASSLILGGIHEKLFF. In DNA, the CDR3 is TGTGCCAGCAGCTTAATACTTGGGGGAATCCATGAAAAACTGTTTTTT.

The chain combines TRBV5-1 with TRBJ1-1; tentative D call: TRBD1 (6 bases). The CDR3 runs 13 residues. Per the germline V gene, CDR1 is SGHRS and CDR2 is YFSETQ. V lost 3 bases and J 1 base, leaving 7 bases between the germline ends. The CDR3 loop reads CASSSGENTEAFF. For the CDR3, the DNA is TGCGCCAGCAGCTCAGGGGAGAACACTGAAGCTTTCTTT.

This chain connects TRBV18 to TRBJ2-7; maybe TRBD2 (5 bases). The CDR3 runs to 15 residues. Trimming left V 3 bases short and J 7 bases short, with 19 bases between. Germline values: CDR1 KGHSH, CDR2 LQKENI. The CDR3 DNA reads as TGTGCCAGCTCACCGAACCCCGAGAGGGCGGAGGAGCAGTACTTC. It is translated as CASSPNPERAEEQYF.

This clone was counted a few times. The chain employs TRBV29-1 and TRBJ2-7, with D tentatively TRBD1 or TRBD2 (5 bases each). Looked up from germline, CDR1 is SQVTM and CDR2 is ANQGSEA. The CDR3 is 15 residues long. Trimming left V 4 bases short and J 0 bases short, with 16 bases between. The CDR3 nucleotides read TGCAGCGTTGTCCCTAGTCGGGACGCCTCCTACGAGCAGTACTTC. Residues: CSVVPSRDASYEQYF.

The CDR3 sequence: CASSEQLGGSYEQYF. The CDR3 DNA sequence: TGTGCCAGCAGTGAGCAATTGGGCGGCTCCTACGAGCAGTACTTC. This chain links TRBV11-2 with TRBJ2-7, with unresolved D. CDR1 and CDR2 from the germline V gene are SGHAT and FQNNGV. CDR3 length: 15 amino acids. V was cut by 6 bases and J by 0 bases, with 15 bases left in between.

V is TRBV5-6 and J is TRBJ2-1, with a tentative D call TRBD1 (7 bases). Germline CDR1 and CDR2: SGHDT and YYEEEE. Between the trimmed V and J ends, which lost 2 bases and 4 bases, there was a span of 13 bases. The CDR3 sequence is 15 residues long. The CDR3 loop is CASSFGQGGYNEQFF. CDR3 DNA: TGTGCCAGCAGCTTCGGGCAGGGGGGATACAATGAGCAGTTCTTC.

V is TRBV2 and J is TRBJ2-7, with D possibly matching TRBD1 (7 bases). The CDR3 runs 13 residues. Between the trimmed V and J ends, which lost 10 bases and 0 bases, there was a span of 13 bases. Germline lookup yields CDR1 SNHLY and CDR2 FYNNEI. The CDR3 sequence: CANGGGTSYEQYF. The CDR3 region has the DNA TGTGCCAACGGAGGGGGCACCTCCTACGAGCAGTACTTC.

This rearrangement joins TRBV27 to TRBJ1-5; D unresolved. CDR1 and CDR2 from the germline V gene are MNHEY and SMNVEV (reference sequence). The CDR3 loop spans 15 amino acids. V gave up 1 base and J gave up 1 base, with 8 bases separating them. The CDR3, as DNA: TGTGCCAGCAGTTTATATCAGAGCAGCAATCAGCCCCAGCATTTT. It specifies CASSLYQSSNQPQHF.

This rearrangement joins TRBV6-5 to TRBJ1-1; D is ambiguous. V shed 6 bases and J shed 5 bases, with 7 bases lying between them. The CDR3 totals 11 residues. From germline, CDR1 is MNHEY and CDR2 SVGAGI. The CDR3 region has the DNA TGTGCCAGCAGGTCTATGACTGAAGCTTTCTTT. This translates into CASRSMTEAFF.

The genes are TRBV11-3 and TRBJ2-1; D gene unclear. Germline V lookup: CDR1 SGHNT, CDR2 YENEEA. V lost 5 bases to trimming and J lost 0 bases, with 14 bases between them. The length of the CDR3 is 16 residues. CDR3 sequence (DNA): TGTGCCAGCAGCCTAGGACGTCGGGCCTCCTACAATGAGCAGTTCTTC. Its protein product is CASSLGRRASYNEQFF.

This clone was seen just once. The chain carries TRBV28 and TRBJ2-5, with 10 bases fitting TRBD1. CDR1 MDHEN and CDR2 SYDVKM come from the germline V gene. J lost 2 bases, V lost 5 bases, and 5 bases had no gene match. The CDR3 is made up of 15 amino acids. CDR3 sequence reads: CASSQLDRGQETQYF. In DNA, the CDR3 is TGTGCCAGCAGTCAATTGGACAGGGGGCAAGAGACCCAGTACTTC. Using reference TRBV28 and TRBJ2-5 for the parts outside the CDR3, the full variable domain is DVKVTQSSRYLVKRTGEKVFLECVQDMDHENMFWYRQDPGLGLRLIYFSYDVKMKEKGDIPEGYSVSREKKERFSLILESASTNQTSMYLCASSQLDRGQETQYFGPGTRLLVL.

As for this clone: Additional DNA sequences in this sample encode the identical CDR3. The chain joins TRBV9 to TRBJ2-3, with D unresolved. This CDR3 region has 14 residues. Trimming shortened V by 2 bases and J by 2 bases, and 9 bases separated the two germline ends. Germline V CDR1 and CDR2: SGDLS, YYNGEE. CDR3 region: CASSVGSNTDTQYF. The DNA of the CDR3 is TGTGCCAGCAGCGTCGGGTCCAACACAGATACGCAGTATTTT.

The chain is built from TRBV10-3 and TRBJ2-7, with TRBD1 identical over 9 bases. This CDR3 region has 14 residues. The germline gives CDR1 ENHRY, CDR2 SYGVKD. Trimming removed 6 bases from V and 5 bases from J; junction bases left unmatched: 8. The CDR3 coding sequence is TGTGCCATCAGAGGGGGGGACAGGGAGCACGAGCAGTACTTC. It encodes CAIRGGDREHEQYF.

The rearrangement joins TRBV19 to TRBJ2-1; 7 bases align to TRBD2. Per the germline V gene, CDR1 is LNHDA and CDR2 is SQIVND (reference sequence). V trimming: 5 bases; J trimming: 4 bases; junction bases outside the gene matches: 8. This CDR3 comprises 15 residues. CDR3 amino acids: CASSPTSVLYNEQFF. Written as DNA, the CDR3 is TGTGCCAGTAGTCCTACTAGCGTTTTGTACAATGAGCAGTTCTTC. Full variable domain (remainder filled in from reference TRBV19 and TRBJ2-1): DGGITQSPKYLFRKEGQNVTLSCEQNLNHDAMYWYRQDPGQGLRLIYYSQIVNDFQKGDIAEGYSVSREKKESFPLTVTSAQKNPTAFYLCASSPTSVLYNEQFFGPGTRLTVL.

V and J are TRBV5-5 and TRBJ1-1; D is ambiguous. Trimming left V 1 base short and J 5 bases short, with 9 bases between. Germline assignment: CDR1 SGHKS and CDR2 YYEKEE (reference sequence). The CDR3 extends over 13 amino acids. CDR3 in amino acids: CASSLHLWTEAFF. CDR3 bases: TGTGCCAGCAGCTTGCATTTATGGACTGAAGCTTTCTTT.

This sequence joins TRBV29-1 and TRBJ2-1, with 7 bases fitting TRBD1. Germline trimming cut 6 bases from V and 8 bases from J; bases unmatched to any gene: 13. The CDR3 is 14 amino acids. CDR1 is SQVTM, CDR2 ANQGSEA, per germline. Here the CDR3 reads CSVGQASKEDEQFF. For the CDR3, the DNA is TGCAGCGTCGGACAGGCCTCTAAGGAGGATGAGCAGTTCTTC.

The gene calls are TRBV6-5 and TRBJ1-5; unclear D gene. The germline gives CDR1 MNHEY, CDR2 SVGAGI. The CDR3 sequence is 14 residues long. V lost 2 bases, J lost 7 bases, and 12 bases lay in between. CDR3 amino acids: CASSYGLGGQPQHF. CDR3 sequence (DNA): TGTGCCAGCAGTTACGGCTTAGGCGGACAGCCCCAGCATTTT.

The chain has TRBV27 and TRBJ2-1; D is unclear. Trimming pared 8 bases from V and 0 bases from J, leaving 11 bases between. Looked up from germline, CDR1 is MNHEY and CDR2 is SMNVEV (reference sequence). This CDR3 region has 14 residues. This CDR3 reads CASWVLGSYNEQFF. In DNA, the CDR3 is TGTGCCAGCTGGGTTTTGGGCTCCTACAATGAGCAGTTCTTC.

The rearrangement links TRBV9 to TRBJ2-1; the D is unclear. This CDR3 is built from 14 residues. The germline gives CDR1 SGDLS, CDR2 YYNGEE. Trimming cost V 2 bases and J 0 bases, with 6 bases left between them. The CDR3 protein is CASSVLSSYNEQFF. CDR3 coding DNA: TGTGCCAGCAGCGTGCTTAGCTCCTACAATGAGCAGTTCTTC.

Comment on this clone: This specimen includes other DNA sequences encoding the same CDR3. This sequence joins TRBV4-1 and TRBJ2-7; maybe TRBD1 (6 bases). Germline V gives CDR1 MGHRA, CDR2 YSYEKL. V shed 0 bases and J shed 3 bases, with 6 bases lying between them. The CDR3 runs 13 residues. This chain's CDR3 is CASSQDRGYEQYF. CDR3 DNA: TGCGCCAGCAGCCAAGACAGGGGCTACGAGCAGTACTTC.